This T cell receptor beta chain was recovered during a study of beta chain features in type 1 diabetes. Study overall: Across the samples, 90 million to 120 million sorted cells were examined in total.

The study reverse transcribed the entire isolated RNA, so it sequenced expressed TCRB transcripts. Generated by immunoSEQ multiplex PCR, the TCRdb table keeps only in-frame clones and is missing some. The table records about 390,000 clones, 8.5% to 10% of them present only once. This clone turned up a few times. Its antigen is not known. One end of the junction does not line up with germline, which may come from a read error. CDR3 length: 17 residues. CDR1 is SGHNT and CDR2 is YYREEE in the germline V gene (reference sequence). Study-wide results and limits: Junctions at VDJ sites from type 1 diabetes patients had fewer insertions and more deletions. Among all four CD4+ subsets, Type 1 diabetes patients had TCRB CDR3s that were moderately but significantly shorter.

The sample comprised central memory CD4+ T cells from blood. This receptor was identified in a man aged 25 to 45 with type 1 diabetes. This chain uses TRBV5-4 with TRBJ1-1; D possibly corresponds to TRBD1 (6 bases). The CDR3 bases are TGCGCCAGCAGCCCCATAGCAGGGGTTCGTTTGAACACTGAAGCTTTCTTT. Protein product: CASSPIAGVRLNTEAFF.